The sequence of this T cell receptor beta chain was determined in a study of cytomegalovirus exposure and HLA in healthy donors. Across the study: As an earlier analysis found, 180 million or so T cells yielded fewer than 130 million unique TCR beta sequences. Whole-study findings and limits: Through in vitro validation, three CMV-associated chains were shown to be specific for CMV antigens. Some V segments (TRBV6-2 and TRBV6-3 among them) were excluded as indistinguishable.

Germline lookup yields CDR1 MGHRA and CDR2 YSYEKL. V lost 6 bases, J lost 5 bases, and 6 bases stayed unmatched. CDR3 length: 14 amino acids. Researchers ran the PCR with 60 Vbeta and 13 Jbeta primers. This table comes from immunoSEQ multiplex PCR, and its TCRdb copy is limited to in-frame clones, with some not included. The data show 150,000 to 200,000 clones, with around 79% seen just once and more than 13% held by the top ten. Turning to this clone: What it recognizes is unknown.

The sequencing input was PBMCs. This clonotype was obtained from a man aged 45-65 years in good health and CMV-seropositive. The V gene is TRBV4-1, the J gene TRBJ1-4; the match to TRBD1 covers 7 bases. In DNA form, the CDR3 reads TGCGCCAGCAGTACGACAGGGAAGAATGAAAAACTGTTTTTT. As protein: CASSTTGKNEKLFF.